Reported below is one T cell receptor beta chain. The antigen remains undetermined. The record originates from a study of vaccination effects on CD4 cells after COVID-19. Under the ViraFEST assay, PBMC were stimulated with viral peptide pools so that antigen-specific CD4+ T cells expanded. Sequencing was performed afterwards. Upon completion of about 10 days in culture, CD4+ T cells were isolated. It was two doses of either the BNT162b2 or mRNA-1273 vaccine that participants received. Data came from immunoSEQ multiplex PCR; TCRdb stores just in-frame clones and leaves some out. Of roughly 71,000 clones listed, about 81% are singletons. The germline V and J ends were trimmed by 5 bases and 3 bases, with 19 bases remaining between them. Germline V gives CDR1 LNHNV, CDR2 YYDKDF (reference sequence). The CDR3 is 16 residues long.

This chain joins TRBV15 and TRBJ2-5; D is perhaps TRBD2 (7 bases). The sample was CD4+ T cells from PBMCs cultured with HCoV-229E spike peptides, taken after COVID-19 vaccination. This receptor was taken from a human donor who received a COVID-19 vaccine. CDR3 region: CATSGTKGGVKETQYF. The CDR3 region has the DNA TGTGCCACCAGCGGGACTAAAGGGGGGGTAAAAGAGACCCAGTACTTC.